One sample yielded the 30 T cell receptor beta chains listed below, sequenced in a study of blood T cell repertoires in COVID-19. Profiling relied on immunoSEQ multiplex PCR, and the TCRdb table lists in-frame clones only, not all of them. Of around 210,000 clones listed, roughly nine tenths were seen once; the top ten hold 0.78%. The sample was peripheral blood. These receptors were obtained from a woman in her 70s with acute or convalescent COVID-19.

The chain joins TRBV5-1 to TRBJ2-1; D gene ambiguous. V lost 5 bases, J lost 8 bases, and 8 bases lay in between. The CDR3 spans 11 residues. Germline loops: CDR1 SGHRS, CDR2 YFSETQ. CDR3 residues: CASSEAYEQFF. The CDR3 DNA reads as TGCGCCAGCAGTGAAGCGTATGAGCAGTTCTTC.

The rearrangement links TRBV5-1 to TRBJ2-3, with 8 bases matching TRBD1. Germline CDR1 reads SGHRS; CDR2 reads YFSETQ. The CDR3 covers 16 residues. Trimming at V came to 2 bases and at J to 1 base, leaving 6 bases not matched to a gene. CDR3 bases: TGCGCCAGCAGCTTAGGGACAGGCGCAGGCACAGATACGCAGTATTTT. It encodes CASSLGTGAGTDTQYF.

CDR3 sequence reads: CASSYSPSGGYTQYF. CDR3 nucleotide sequence: TGTGCCAGCAGTTACTCACCTAGCGGGGGTTATACGCAGTATTTT. The chain links TRBV6-5 to TRBJ2-3; TRBD2 matches at 10 bases. J was trimmed by 7 bases and V by 0 bases; bases with no gene match: 4. CDR3 length: 15 amino acids. From germline, CDR1 is MNHEY and CDR2 SVGAGI.

This chain uses TRBV11-3 with TRBJ2-4, with TRBD1 as a possible D gene (5 bases). The length of the CDR3 is 16 residues. Germline loops: CDR1 SGHNT, CDR2 YENEEA. With 3 bases removed from V and 1 base from J, the gap between germline ends came to 13 bases. The DNA for the CDR3 is TGTGCCAGCAGCTTGCAGGGCTGGGGTGCCAAAAACATTCAGTACTTC. It encodes CASSLQGWGAKNIQYF. Variable domain in full (rest from reference TRBV11-3 and TRBJ2-4): EAGVVQSPRYKIIEKKQPVAFWCNPISGHNTLYWYLQNLGQGPELLIRYENEEAVDDSQLPKDRFSAERLKGVDSTLKIQPAELGDSAVYLCASSLQGWGAKNIQYFGAGTRLSVL.

The V call is TRBV5-1, the J call TRBJ2-7; TRBD2 aligns across 7 bases. Germline loops: CDR1 SGHRS, CDR2 YFSETQ. This CDR3 has 14 amino acids. Unmatched junction bases numbered 0, after V lost 0 bases and J lost 0 bases. In DNA form, the CDR3 reads TGCGCCAGCAGCTTGGCGGGAGGCTCCTACGAGCAGTACTTC. It yields the protein CASSLAGGSYEQYF.

The rearrangement uses TRBV7-8 and TRBJ2-6, with D tentatively TRBD1 (6 bases). V gave up 6 bases and J gave up 0 bases, with 12 bases separating them. The CDR3 contains 16 residues. From germline, CDR1 is SGHVS and CDR2 FQNEAQ. DNA for the CDR3: TGTGCCAGCAGTCCAGACAGGCCCTCTGGGGCCAACGTCCTGACTTTC. Its protein product is CASSPDRPSGANVLTF.

The gene calls are TRBV5-4 and TRBJ2-7; 7 nucleotides align to TRBD2. The CDR3 extends over 15 amino acids. Germline CDR1 reads SGHNT; CDR2 reads YYREEE (reference sequence). After removal of 0 bases from V and 3 bases from J, the junction contained 6 bases not matched to a gene. CDR3 amino acids: CASSLAGGIYYEQYF. CDR3 nucleotides: TGTGCCAGCAGCTTGGCCGGGGGGATCTACTACGAGCAGTACTTC.

V and J are TRBV7-9 and TRBJ2-5, with 8 bases identical to TRBD2. V trimming: 3 bases; J trimming: 2 bases; junction bases outside the gene matches: 5. The germline CDR1 and CDR2 sequences are SEHNR and FQNEAQ (reference sequence). The CDR3 is 15 residues long. The CDR3 bases are TGTGCCAGCAGCTTGCTAACGGGAGGGCAAGAGACCCAGTACTTC. Translated, it gives CASSLLTGGQETQYF.

In nucleotides, the CDR3 is TGTGCCAGCAGGCAGGGCGGTGATCAGCCCCAGCATTTT. Residues: CASRQGGDQPQHF. The V call is TRBV2, the J call TRBJ1-5; D is possibly TRBD1 (5 bases). The CDR3 is made up of 13 amino acids. Germline CDR1 reads SNHLY; CDR2 reads FYNNEI. Trimming left V 6 bases short and J 5 bases short, with 11 bases between.

V usage is TRBV19 and J usage is TRBJ1-2, with D possibly matching TRBD1 (6 bases). This CDR3 contains 11 residues. With 9 bases removed from V and 7 bases from J, the gap between germline ends came to 12 bases. The germline V gene has CDR1 LNHDA and CDR2 SQIVND (reference sequence). CDR3 nucleotide sequence: TGTGCCAGCTACAGGGCGGGTGGCTACACCTTC. It translates to CASYRAGGYTF. Complete variable domain (other parts from reference TRBV19 and TRBJ1-2): DGGITQSPKYLFRKEGQNVTLSCEQNLNHDAMYWYRQDPGQGLRLIYYSQIVNDFQKGDIAEGYSVSREKKESFPLTVTSAQKNPTAFYLCASYRAGGYTFGSGTRLTVV.

This chain links TRBV6-2 or TRBV6-3 with TRBJ1-2; 7 bases are a match to TRBD1. The CDR3 spans 14 residues. Germline CDR1 is MNHEY and CDR2 is SVGEGT. Trimming cost V 2 bases and J 3 bases; bases outside gene matches: 3. CDR3 DNA sequence: TGTGCCAGCAGTTACCTCGACAGGGACTATGGCTACACCTTC. Its translation: CASSYLDRDYGYTF.

The chain employs TRBV6-5 and TRBJ2-1, with D possibly TRBD2 on 5 matching bases. V was pared by 3 bases and J by 9 bases, with 15 bases between. CDR1 and CDR2 (germline): MNHEY, SVGAGI. The CDR3 sequence is 14 residues long. DNA of the CDR3: TGTGCCAGCAGTTATAGCGCCCCTGGTAGTGAGCAGTTCTTC. Translating gives CASSYSAPGSEQFF.

The chain combines TRBV5-1 with TRBJ2-3; TRBD1 agrees at 8 bases. This CDR3 is 15 amino acids long. Germline trimming cut 1 base from V and 4 bases from J; bases unmatched to any gene: 5. The V gene's germline CDR1 is SGHRS and CDR2 YFSETQ. CDR3 bases: TGCGCCAGCAGCTTGAGGACAGGGCGGGCAGATACGCAGTATTTT. Translating gives CASSLRTGRADTQYF.

The V call is TRBV28, the J call TRBJ2-3; D might be TRBD2 (5 bases). The CDR3 sequence is 12 residues long. Deletions cut 1 base from V and 10 bases from J, with 9 bases between. Germline CDR1 and CDR2: MDHEN and SYDVKM. The CDR3 spells CASSLLAYAQYF. CDR3 DNA: TGTGCCAGCAGTTTATTAGCGTACGCGCAGTATTTT.

The chain combines TRBV5-1 with TRBJ1-2; the D is unclear. CDR3 length: 14 residues. The germline V gene has CDR1 SGHRS and CDR2 YFSETQ. The ends were cut back, 4 bases at V and 4 bases at J, with 14 bases in the middle. CDR3 sequence reads: CASSLSTSVYGYTF. The CDR3 DNA follows: TGCGCCAGCAGCCTCTCAACCAGCGTCTATGGCTACACCTTC.

This clone was picked up one time. The chain combines TRBV5-1 with TRBJ2-7, with 11 bases matching TRBD2. Losses at the gene ends were 4 bases for V and 2 bases for J; bases not matched to a gene: 5. The CDR3 is 15 amino acids. Germline values: CDR1 SGHRS, CDR2 YFSETQ. In DNA form, the CDR3 reads TGCGCCAGCAGCCCCGTAGCGGGAGGGACCTACGAGCAGTACTTC. Its translation is CASSPVAGGTYEQYF.

The chain uses TRBV5-4 and TRBJ2-3, with a tentative D call TRBD1 (5 bases). CDR3 size: 12 residues. V was shortened by 4 bases and J by 3 bases, with 6 bases between the two germline ends. In germline, CDR1 is SGHNT, CDR2 YYREEE (reference sequence). CDR3 in DNA: TGTGCCAGCAGCGCAGGGACAGATACGCAGTATTTT. It is translated as CASSAGTDTQYF.

CDR3 DNA sequence: TGTGCCAGCAGGGGGGGGAACACTGAAGCTTTCTTT. Amino acid sequence: CASRGGNTEAFF. The chain carries TRBV12-3 or TRBV12-4 and TRBJ1-1, with D possibly being TRBD1 (5 bases). V lost 6 bases and J lost 1, with 6 bases in between. This CDR3 spans 12 amino acids.

V gene TRBV6-5 combines with J gene TRBJ2-7; TRBD1 aligns across 11 bases. The CDR3 has 14 amino acids. Germline trimming cut 5 bases from V and 2 bases from J; bases unmatched to any gene: 2. CDR1 MNHEY and CDR2 SVGAGI come from the germline V gene. The CDR3 here is CASSRTGGPYEQYF. For the CDR3, the DNA is TGTGCCAGCAGTCGGACAGGGGGCCCCTACGAGCAGTACTTC.

The chain uses TRBV9 and TRBJ1-2; TRBD1 is a possible D gene (6 bases). The CDR3 runs to 13 residues. V was pared by 4 bases and J by 5 bases, with 12 bases between. CDR1 and CDR2 from the germline V gene are SGDLS and YYNGEE. The CDR3 here is CASSPGALYGYTF. DNA for the CDR3: TGTGCCAGCAGCCCAGGGGCTCTTTATGGCTACACCTTC. Full variable domain (rest looked up from reference TRBV9 and TRBJ1-2): DSGVTQTPKHLITATGQRVTLRCSPRSGDLSVYWYQQSLDQGLQFLIQYYNGEERAKGNILERFSAQQFPDLHSELNLSSLELGDSALYFCASSPGALYGYTFGSGTRLTVV.

The V gene is TRBV6-6, the J gene TRBJ1-4; weak D call: TRBD1 (6 bases). Germline loops: CDR1 MNHNY, CDR2 SVGAGI (reference sequence). The CDR3 extends over 15 amino acids. Trimming took 0 bases from V and 4 from J, leaving 9 bases between them. CDR3 coding DNA: TGTGCCAGCAGTTACTCGGGGGCTGGTAATGAAAAACTGTTTTTT. Its translation: CASSYSGAGNEKLFF.

This chain connects TRBV5-5 to TRBJ1-2; D unclear. Germline values: CDR1 SGHKS, CDR2 YYEKEE (reference sequence). The length of the CDR3 is 15 residues. V was cut by 1 base and J by 1 base, with 11 bases left in between. The CDR3 region has the DNA TGTGCCAGCAGCTTGACCATCCCGGGTAACTATGGCTACACCTTC. Protein sequence: CASSLTIPGNYGYTF.

This chain links TRBV24-1 with TRBJ1-2; perhaps TRBD1 as D (6 bases). The germline V gene has CDR1 KGHDR and CDR2 SFDVKD. The CDR3 contains 14 residues. V dropped 4 bases and J dropped 1 base, with 9 bases sitting between them. This chain's CDR3 is CATSEDSYNYGYTF. The CDR3 DNA reads TGTGCCACCAGTGAGGACAGTTATAACTATGGCTACACCTTC.

V gene TRBV28 combines with J gene TRBJ1-5, with TRBD1 matching 8 bases. CDR1 and CDR2 from the germline V gene are MDHEN and SYDVKM. The CDR3 covers 16 residues. V was pared by 2 bases and J by 1 base, with 4 bases of the junction left unmatched. The CDR3: CASSLAGGASNQPQHF. In DNA, the CDR3 is TGTGCCAGCAGTTTAGCAGGGGGCGCGAGCAATCAGCCCCAGCATTTT.

The chain uses TRBV6-1 and TRBJ1-4, with D hard to call. The CDR3 loop spans 17 amino acids. The V gene's germline CDR1 is MNHNS and CDR2 SASEGT. Trimming took 4 bases from V and 7 from J, leaving 22 bases between them. The CDR3 nucleotides are TGTGCCAGCAGTGTCCCCATAAGGCCGGGAACTGGTGAAAAACTGTTTTTT. Its translation: CASSVPIRPGTGEKLFF.

Concerning this clone: Other DNA variants within this sample encode the same CDR3. The gene calls are TRBV9 and TRBJ2-7; 7 bases are shared with TRBD1. V dropped 4 bases and J dropped 3; count of bases not matched to a gene: 4. The CDR3 runs to 13 residues. CDR1 and CDR2 (germline): SGDLS, YYNGEE. The CDR3 region is CASSRDSGYEQYF. For the CDR3, the DNA is TGTGCCAGCAGCCGGGACAGCGGCTACGAGCAGTACTTC.

This chain links TRBV2 with TRBJ2-2, with D perhaps TRBD1 (6 bases). Deletions cut 4 bases from V and 5 bases from J, with 14 bases between. The V gene's germline CDR1 is SNHLY and CDR2 FYNNEI. The CDR3 sequence is 15 residues long. The CDR3 DNA sequence: TGTGCCAGCAGTGTTCCCAGGGGTGAGACCGGGGAGCTGTTTTTT. Protein product: CASSVPRGETGELFF.

The chain joins TRBV2 to TRBJ1-5, with 10 bases fitting TRBD1. V lost 5 bases and J lost 9; bases outside the gene matches: 7. The CDR3 length is 14 residues. The V gene's germline CDR1 is SNHLY and CDR2 FYNNEI. CDR3 in amino acids: CASSLDRGRWPQHF. The CDR3 region has the DNA TGTGCCAGCAGTCTGGACAGGGGGAGGTGGCCCCAGCATTTT.

The J gene is TRBJ1-1, the V gene TRBV5-1; possibly TRBD1 for D (5 bases). V gave up 0 bases and J gave up 11 bases, with 8 bases separating them. Per germline, CDR1 SGHRS and CDR2 YFSETQ. The CDR3 runs 11 residues. The DNA for the CDR3 is TGCGCCAGCAGCTTGGATGGGGCGGCTTTCTTT. It is translated as CASSLDGAAFF.

Only one count was recorded for this clone. The V call is TRBV5-4, the J call TRBJ2-7; 7 nucleotides agree with TRBD2. CDR1 SGHNT and CDR2 YYREEE come from the germline V gene (reference sequence). The ends lost 3 bases at V and 2 bases at J; junction bases unmatched: 5. The CDR3 contains 14 residues. The DNA of the CDR3 is TGTGCCAGCAGCTCCTACAGCGGGACCTACGAGCAGTACTTC. As protein: CASSSYSGTYEQYF. Drawing the rest from reference TRBV5-4 and TRBJ2-7, the complete variable domain is ETGVTQSPTHLIKTRGQQVTLRCSSQSGHNTVSWYQQALGQGPQFIFQYYREEENGRGNFPPRFSGLQFPNYSSELNVNALELDDSALYLCASSSYSGTYEQYFGPGTRLTVT.